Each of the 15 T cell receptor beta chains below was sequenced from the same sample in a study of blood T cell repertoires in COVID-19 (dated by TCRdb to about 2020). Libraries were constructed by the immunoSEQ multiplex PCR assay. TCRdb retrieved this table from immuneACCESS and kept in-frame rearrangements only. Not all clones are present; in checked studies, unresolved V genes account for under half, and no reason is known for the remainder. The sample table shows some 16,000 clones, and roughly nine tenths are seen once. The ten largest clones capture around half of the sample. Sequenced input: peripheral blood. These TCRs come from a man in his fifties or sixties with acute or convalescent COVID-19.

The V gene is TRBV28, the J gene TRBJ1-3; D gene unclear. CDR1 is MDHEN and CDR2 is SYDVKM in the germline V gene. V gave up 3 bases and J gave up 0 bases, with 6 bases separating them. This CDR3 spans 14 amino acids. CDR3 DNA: TGTGCCAGCAGTTTGCTAACCTCTGGAAACACCATATATTTT. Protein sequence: CASSLLTSGNTIYF.

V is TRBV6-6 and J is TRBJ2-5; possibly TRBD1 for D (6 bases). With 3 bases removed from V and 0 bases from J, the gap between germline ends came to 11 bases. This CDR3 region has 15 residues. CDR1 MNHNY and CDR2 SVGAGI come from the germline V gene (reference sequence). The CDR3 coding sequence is TGTGCCAGCAGTTATCCTCAGGGGAACCAAGAGACCCAGTACTTC. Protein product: CASSYPQGNQETQYF.

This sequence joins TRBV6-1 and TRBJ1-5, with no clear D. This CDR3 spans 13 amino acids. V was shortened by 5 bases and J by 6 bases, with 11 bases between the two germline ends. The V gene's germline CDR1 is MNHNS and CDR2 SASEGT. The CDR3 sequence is CASSTGVRQPQHF. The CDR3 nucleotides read TGTGCCAGCAGTACGGGAGTGCGTCAGCCCCAGCATTTT.

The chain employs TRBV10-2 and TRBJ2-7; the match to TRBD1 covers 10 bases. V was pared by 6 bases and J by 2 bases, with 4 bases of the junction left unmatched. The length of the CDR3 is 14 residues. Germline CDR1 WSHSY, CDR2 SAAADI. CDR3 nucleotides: TGCGCCAGCAGATCGGGACAGGGGACCTACGAGCAGTACTTC. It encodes CASRSGQGTYEQYF.

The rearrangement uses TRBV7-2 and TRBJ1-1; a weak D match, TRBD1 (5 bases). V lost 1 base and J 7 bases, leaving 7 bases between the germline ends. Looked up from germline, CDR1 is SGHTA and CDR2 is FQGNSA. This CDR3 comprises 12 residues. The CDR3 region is CASSLVRVEAFF. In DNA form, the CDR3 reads TGTGCCAGCAGCTTAGTCAGGGTTGAAGCTTTCTTT.

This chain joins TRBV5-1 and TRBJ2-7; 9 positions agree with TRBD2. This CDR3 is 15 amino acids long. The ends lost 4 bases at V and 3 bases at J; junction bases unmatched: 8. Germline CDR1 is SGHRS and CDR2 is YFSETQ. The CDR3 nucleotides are TGCGCCAGCAGCGCTAATAGCGGGAGATTCTACGAGCAGTACTTC. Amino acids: CASSANSGRFYEQYF.

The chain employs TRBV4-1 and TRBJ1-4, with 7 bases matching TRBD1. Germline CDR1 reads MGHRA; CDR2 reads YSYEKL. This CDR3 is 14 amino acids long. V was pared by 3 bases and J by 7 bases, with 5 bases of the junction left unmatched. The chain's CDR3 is CASSQQGEGEKLFF. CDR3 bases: TGCGCCAGCAGCCAGCAGGGGGAAGGTGAAAAACTGTTTTTT.

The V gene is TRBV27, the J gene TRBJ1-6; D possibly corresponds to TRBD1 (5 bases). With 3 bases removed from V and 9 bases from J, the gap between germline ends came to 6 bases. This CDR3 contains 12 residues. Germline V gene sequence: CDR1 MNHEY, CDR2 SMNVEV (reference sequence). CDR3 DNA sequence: TGTGCCAGCAGTTTCCAGGGTTCACCCCTCCACTTT. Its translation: CASSFQGSPLHF.

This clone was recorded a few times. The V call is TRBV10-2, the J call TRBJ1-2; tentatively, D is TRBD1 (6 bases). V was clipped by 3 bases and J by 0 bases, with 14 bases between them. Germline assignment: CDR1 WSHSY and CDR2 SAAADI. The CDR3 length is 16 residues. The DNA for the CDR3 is TGCGCCAGCAGTGACCCAACCGGGACACCTAACTATGGCTACACCTTC. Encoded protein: CASSDPTGTPNYGYTF.

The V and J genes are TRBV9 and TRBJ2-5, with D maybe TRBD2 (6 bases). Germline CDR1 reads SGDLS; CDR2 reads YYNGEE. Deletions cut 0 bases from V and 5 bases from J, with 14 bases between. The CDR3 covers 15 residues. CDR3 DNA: TGTGCCAGCAGCGTAGGGTCGGGAGCCGGGGAGACCCAGTACTTC. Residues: CASSVGSGAGETQYF.

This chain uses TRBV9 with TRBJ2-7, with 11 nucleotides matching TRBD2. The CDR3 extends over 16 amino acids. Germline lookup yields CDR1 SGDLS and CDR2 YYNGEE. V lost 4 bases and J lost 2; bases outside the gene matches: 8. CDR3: CASSPRGTSGTYEQYF. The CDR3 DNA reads TGTGCCAGCAGCCCTAGGGGGACTAGCGGAACCTACGAGCAGTACTTC.

CDR3 amino acids: CASSFGTVNQPQHF. CDR3 bases: TGTGCCAGCAGTTTTGGGACAGTCAATCAGCCCCAGCATTTT. The genes are TRBV28 and TRBJ1-5, with 7 bases identical to TRBD1. The CDR3 covers 14 residues. V shed 3 bases, J shed 3 bases, and the junction held 2 bases outside the gene matches. CDR1 and CDR2 from the germline V gene are MDHEN and SYDVKM.

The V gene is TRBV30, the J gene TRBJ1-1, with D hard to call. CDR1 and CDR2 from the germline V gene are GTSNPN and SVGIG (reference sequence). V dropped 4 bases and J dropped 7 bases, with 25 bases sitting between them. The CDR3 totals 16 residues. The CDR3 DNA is TGTGCCTGGACCGACGGTAACCAATATGGAACGGGTGAAGCTTTCTTT. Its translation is CAWTDGNQYGTGEAFF.

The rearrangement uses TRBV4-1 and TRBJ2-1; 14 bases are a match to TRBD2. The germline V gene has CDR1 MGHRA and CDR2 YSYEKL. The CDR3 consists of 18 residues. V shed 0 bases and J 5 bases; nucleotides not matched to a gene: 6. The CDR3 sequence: CASSQDPKGLAGDNEQFF. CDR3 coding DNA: TGCGCCAGCAGCCAAGATCCCAAGGGACTAGCGGGAGACAATGAGCAGTTCTTC.

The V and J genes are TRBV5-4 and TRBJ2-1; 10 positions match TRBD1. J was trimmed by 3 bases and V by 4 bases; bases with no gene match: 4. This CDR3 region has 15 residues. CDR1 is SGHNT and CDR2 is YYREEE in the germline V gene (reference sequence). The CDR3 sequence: CASSPGQGVYNEQFF. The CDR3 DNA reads TGTGCCAGCAGCCCTGGACAGGGGGTCTACAATGAGCAGTTCTTC. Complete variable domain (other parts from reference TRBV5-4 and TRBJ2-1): ETGVTQSPTHLIKTRGQQVTLRCSSQSGHNTVSWYQQALGQGPQFIFQYYREEENGRGNFPPRFSGLQFPNYSSELNVNALELDDSALYLCASSPGQGVYNEQFFGPGTRLTVL.